This record covers a single T cell receptor beta chain. This CDR3 comprises 15 residues. Germline V gene lookup returns CDR1 SEHNR and CDR2 FQNEAQ (reference sequence). V was trimmed by 5 bases and J by 3 bases, leaving 13 bases between them. Every patient relapsed after autologous stem cell transplantation, and brentuximab vedotin exposure varied. This entry belongs to a study of PD-1 blockade in classical Hodgkin lymphoma. Profiling relied on immunoSEQ multiplex PCR, and the TCRdb table lists in-frame clones only, not all of them. The sample shows 46,000 or so clones, 85% to 90% of them seen only once.

The rearrangement links TRBV7-9 to TRBJ1-4, with D tentatively TRBD1 (5 bases). The sample was peripheral blood mononuclear cells (PBMCs), taken at baseline. This TCR was recovered from a human donor with classical Hodgkin lymphoma. In DNA form, the CDR3 reads TGTGCCAGCAGCCCACCCGGGGCTTCTAATGAAAAACTGTTTTTT. It codes for CASSPPGASNEKLFF.